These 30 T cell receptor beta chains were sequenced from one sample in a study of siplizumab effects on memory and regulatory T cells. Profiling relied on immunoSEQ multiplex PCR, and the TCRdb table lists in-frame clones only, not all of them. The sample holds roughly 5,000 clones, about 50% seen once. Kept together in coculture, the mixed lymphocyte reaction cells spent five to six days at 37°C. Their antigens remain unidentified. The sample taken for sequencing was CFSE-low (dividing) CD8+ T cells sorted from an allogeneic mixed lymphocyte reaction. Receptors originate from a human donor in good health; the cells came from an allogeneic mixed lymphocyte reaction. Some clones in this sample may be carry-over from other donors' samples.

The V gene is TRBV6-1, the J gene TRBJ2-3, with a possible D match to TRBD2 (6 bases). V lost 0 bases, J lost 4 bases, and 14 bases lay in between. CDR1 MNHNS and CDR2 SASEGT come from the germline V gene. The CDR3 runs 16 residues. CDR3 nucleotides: TGTGCCAGCAGTGAAGCTCAAGCGGGTTACCCAGATACGCAGTATTTT. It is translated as CASSEAQAGYPDTQYF.

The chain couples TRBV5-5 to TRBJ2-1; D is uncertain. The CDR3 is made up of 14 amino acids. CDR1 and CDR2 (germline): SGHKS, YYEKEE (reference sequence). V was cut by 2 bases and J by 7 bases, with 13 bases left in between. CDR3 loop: CASSFSSKSNEQFF. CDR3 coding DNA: TGTGCCAGCAGCTTCTCATCGAAGAGTAATGAGCAGTTCTTC.

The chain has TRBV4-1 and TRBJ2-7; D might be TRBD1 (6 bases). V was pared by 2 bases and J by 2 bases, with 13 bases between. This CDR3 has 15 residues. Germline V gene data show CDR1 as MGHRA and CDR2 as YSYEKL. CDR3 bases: TGCGCCAGCAGCCAAATTAAGACAGGTACCTACGAGCAGTACTTC. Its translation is CASSQIKTGTYEQYF.

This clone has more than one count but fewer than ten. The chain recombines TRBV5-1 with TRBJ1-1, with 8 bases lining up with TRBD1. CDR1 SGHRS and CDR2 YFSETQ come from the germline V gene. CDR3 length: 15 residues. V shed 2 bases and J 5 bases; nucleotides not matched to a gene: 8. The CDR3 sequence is CASSFTGGSYTEAFF. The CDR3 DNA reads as TGCGCCAGCAGCTTCACAGGGGGAAGTTATACTGAAGCTTTCTTT.

The CDR3 sequence: CASSSSSYEQYF. CDR3 DNA: TGTGCCAGCAGCTCGAGCTCCTACGAGCAGTACTTC. This sequence joins TRBV9 and TRBJ2-7; D not certain. The CDR3 runs to 12 residues. V was shortened by 4 bases and J by 0 bases, with 5 bases between the two germline ends. Germline assignment: CDR1 SGDLS and CDR2 YYNGEE.

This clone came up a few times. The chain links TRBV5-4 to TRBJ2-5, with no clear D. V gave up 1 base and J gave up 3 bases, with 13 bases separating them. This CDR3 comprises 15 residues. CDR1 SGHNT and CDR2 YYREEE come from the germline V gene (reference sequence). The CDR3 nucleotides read TGTGCCAGCAGCTTGATGAATGATATAGAAGAGACCCAGTACTTC. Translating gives CASSLMNDIEETQYF.

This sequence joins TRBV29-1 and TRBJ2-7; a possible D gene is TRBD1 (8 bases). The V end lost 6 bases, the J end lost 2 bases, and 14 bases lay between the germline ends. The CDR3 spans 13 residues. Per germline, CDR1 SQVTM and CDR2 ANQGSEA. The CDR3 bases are TGCAGCGTAGGACAGGGACTAACCTACGAGCAGTACTTC. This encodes CSVGQGLTYEQYF.

The CDR3 reads CASRGSSYEQYF. The CDR3 nucleotides are TGTGCCAGCAGGGGGAGCTCCTACGAGCAGTACTTC. The V gene is TRBV5-6, the J gene TRBJ2-5, with a weak D call TRBD2 (5 bases). The J call may not be correct, given that the DNA end is closer to TRBJ2-7. Germline values: CDR1 SGHDT, CDR2 YYEEEE. The CDR3 sequence is 12 residues long.

CDR3 in DNA: TGTGCCACCAGCCACCGACAGGGTGGTCTCGATGAGCAGTTCTTC. This codes for CATSHRQGGLDEQFF. The gene calls are TRBV15 and TRBJ2-1; TRBD1 agrees at 7 bases. V lost 5 bases and J lost 8; bases outside the gene matches: 12. Germline CDR1 is LNHNV and CDR2 is YYDKDF (reference sequence). The CDR3 spans 15 residues.

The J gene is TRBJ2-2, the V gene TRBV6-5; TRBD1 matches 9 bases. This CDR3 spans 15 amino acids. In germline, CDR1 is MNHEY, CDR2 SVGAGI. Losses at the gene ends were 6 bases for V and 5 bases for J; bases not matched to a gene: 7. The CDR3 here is CASRILDRGTGELFF. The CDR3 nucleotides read TGTGCCAGCAGGATACTTGACAGGGGGACCGGGGAGCTGTTTTTT.

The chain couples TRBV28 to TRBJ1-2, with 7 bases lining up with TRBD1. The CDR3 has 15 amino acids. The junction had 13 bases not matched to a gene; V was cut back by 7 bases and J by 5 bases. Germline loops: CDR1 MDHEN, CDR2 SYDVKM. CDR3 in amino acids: CASTDPGQRFYGYTF. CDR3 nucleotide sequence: TGTGCCAGCACCGATCCGGGACAGCGATTTTATGGCTACACCTTC.

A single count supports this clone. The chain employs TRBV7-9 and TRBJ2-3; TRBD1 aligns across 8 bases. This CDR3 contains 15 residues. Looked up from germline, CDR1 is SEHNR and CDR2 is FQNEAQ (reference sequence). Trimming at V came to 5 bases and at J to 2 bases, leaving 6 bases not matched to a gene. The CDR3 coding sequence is TGTGCCAGCAGCAAACCGGGACAGGACACAGATACGCAGTATTTT. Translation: CASSKPGQDTDTQYF.

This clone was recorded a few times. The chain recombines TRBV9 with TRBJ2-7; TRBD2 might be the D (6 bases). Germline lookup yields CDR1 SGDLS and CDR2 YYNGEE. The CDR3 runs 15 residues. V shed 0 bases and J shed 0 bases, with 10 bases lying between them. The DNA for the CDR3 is TGTGCCAGCAGCGTAGGGGGACTGAACTCCTACGAGCAGTACTTC. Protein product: CASSVGGLNSYEQYF.

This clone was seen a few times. DNA for the CDR3: TGTGCCAGCAGCCCCTTCTGGGGAACGAACACCGGGGAGCTGTTTTTT. It is translated as CASSPFWGTNTGELFF. V usage is TRBV7-8 and J usage is TRBJ2-2; no definite D call. V shed 5 bases and J shed 0 bases, with 13 bases lying between them. Per the germline V gene, CDR1 is SGHVS and CDR2 is FQNEAQ. The CDR3 spans 16 residues.

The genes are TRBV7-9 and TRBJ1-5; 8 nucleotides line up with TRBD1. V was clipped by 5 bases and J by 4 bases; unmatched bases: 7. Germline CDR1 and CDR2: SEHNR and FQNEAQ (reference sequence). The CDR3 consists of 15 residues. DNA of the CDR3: TGTGCCAGCAGCGCTGGGACAGGCGATAATCAGCCCCAGCATTTT. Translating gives CASSAGTGDNQPQHF.

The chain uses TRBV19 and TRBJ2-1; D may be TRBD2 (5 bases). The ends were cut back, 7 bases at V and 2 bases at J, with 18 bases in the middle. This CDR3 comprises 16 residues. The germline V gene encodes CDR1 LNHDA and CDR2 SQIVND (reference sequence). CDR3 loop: CASKILAGVTYNEQFF. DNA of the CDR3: TGTGCCAGTAAGATTCTGGCGGGCGTGACCTACAATGAGCAGTTCTTC.

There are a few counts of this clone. Here the CDR3 DNA reads TGTGCCAGCAGTTTTGGTTCTACGAACACCGGGGAGCTGTTTTTT. Its protein is CASSFGSTNTGELFF. The rearrangement joins TRBV27 to TRBJ2-2, with D hard to call. The germline V and J ends were trimmed by 3 bases and 0 bases, with 8 bases remaining between them. The germline V gene has CDR1 MNHEY and CDR2 SMNVEV (reference sequence). CDR3 length: 15 residues.

CDR3 residues: CASRTSEETQYF. The DNA of the CDR3 is TGTGCCAGCAGGACTAGCGAAGAGACCCAGTACTTC. The chain couples TRBV6-6 to TRBJ2-5; 8 nucleotides align to TRBD2. This CDR3 spans 12 amino acids. Germline V CDR1 and CDR2: MNHNY, SVGAGI (reference sequence). V dropped 6 bases and J dropped 3; count of bases not matched to a gene: 0.

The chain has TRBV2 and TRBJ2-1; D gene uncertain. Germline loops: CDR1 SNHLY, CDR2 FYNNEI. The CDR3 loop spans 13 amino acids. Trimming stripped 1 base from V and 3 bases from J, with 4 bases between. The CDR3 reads CASSEGLYNEQFF. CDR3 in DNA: TGTGCCAGCAGTGAAGGGCTCTACAATGAGCAGTTCTTC.

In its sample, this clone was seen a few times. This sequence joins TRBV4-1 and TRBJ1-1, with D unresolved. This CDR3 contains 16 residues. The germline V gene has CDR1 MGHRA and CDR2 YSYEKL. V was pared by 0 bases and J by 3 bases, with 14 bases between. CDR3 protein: CASSQDFVSVDTEAFF. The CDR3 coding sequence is TGCGCCAGCAGCCAAGATTTCGTCAGTGTGGACACTGAAGCTTTCTTT.

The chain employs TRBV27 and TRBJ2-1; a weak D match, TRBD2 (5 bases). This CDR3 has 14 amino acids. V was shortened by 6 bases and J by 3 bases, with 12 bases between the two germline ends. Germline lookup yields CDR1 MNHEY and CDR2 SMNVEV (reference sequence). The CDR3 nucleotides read TGTGCCAGCAGCTACGGGATTCTCTACAATGAGCAGTTCTTC. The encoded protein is CASSYGILYNEQFF.

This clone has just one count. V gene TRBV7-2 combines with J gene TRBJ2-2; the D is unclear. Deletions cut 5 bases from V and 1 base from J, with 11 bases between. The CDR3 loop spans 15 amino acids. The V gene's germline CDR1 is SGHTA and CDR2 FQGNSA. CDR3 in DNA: TGTGCCAGCAGCCAGATACCTAAGAACACCGGGGAGCTGTTTTTT. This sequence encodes CASSQIPKNTGELFF.

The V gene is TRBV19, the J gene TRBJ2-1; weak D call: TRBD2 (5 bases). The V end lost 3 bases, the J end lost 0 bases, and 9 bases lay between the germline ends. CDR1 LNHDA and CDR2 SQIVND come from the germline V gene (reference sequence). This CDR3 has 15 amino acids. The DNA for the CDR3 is TGTGCCAGTAGTATCGGGATAAGCTCCTACAATGAGCAGTTCTTC. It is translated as CASSIGISSYNEQFF.

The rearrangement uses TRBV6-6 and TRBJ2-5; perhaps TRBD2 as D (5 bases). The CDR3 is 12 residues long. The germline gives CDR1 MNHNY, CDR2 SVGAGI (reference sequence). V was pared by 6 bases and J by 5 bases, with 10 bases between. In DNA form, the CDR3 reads TGTGCCAGCAGCATTAGCGCGGAGACCCAGTACTTC. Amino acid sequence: CASSISAETQYF.

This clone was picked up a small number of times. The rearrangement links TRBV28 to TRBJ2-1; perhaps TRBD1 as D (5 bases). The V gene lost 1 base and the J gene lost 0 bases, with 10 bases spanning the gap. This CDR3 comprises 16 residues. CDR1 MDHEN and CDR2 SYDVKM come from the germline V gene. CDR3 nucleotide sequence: TGTGCCAGCAGTTTATTCAGGGAAAGCTCCTACAATGAGCAGTTCTTC. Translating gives CASSLFRESSYNEQFF. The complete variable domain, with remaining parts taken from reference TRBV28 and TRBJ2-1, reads DVKVTQSSRYLVKRTGEKVFLECVQDMDHENMFWYRQDPGLGLRLIYFSYDVKMKEKGDIPEGYSVSREKKERFSLILESASTNQTSMYLCASSLFRESSYNEQFFGPGTRLTVL.

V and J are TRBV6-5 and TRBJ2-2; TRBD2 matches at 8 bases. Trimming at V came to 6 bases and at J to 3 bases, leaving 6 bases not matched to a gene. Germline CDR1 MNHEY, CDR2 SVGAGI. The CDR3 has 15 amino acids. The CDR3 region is CASRNAAGDTGELFF. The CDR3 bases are TGTGCCAGCAGGAACGCAGCGGGAGACACCGGGGAGCTGTTTTTT.

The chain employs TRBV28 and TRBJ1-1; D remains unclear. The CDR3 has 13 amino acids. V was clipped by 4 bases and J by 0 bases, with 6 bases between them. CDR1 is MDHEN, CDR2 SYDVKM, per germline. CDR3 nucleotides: TGTGCCAGCAGTTCTCTAATGAACACTGAAGCTTTCTTT. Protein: CASSSLMNTEAFF.

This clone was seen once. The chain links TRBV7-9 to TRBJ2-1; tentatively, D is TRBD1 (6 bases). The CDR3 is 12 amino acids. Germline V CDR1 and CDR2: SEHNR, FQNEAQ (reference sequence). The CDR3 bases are TGTGCTACCACGGACAGAAACAATGAGCAGTTCTTC. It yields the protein CATTDRNNEQFF.

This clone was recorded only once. The CDR3 region is CASSPGQVSYEQYF. CDR3 nucleotide sequence: TGTGCCAGCAGCCCCGGACAGGTCTCCTACGAGCAGTACTTC. The chain is built from TRBV5-6 and TRBJ2-7, with TRBD1 matching over 7 bases. This CDR3 region has 14 residues. The germline CDR1 and CDR2 sequences are SGHDT and YYEEEE. J was trimmed by 0 bases and V by 4 bases; bases with no gene match: 4.

The CDR3 DNA sequence: TGCGCCAGCAGCCAAGGTCCCTTTAGACAGGATTCCTACGAGCAGTACTTC. Translated: CASSQGPFRQDSYEQYF. The rearrangement links TRBV4-1 to TRBJ2-7; possible D gene TRBD1, 6 bases. CDR3 length: 17 amino acids. V was clipped by 1 base and J by 1 base, with 17 bases between them. Germline lookup yields CDR1 MGHRA and CDR2 YSYEKL.